Following are 29 T cell receptor beta chains from one sample sequenced in a study of blood T cell repertoires in COVID-19. Sequencing used immunoSEQ multiplex PCR; TCRdb keeps in-frame clones, though not all of them. The table has 12,000 to 15,000 clones, 85% to 90% seen once; the top ten hold more than 25%. The sequenced material came from peripheral blood. The source is a human donor in a cohort sampled during active COVID-19.

The sample holds a few counts of this clone. The rearrangement joins TRBV7-3 to TRBJ2-2, with TRBD1 matching 7 bases. This CDR3 comprises 15 residues. Per germline, CDR1 SGHTA and CDR2 FQGTGA. V shed 4 bases and J 7 bases; nucleotides not matched to a gene: 9. CDR3 in amino acids: CASSSYLRTGGELFF. The CDR3 DNA is TGTGCCAGCAGCTCCTACCTCAGGACAGGCGGGGAGCTGTTTTTT. Drawing the rest from reference TRBV7-3 and TRBJ2-2, the complete variable domain is GAGVSQTPSNKVTEKGKYVELRCDPISGHTALYWYRQSLGQGPEFLIYFQGTGAADDSGLPNDRFFAVRPEGSVSTLKIQRTERGDSAVYLCASSSYLRTGGELFFGEGSRLTVL.

This clone was seen a single time. The chain has TRBV4-2 and TRBJ2-7; 9 nucleotides agree with TRBD2. Trimming took 4 bases from V and 4 from J; bases not matched to a gene: 14. Germline V CDR1 and CDR2: LGHNA, YNFKEQ. The CDR3 contains 17 residues. The CDR3, as DNA: TGTGCCAGCAGCCCTGTGGGGATAGCGGGAGCTGGGTACGAGCAGTACTTC. Protein: CASSPVGIAGAGYEQYF.

The chain links TRBV24-1 to TRBJ2-5; D remains ambiguous. The CDR3 has 14 residues. V was pared by 5 bases and J by 0 bases, with 9 bases between. The germline V gene encodes CDR1 KGHDR and CDR2 SFDVKD. The CDR3 sequence: CATSGQEDQETQYF. The CDR3 nucleotides are TGTGCCACCAGTGGTCAGGAAGACCAAGAGACCCAGTACTTC.

The chain recombines TRBV28 with TRBJ2-7, with 7 bases aligning to TRBD2. Unmatched junction bases numbered 6, after V lost 6 bases and J lost 10 bases. Germline V gene lookup returns CDR1 MDHEN and CDR2 SYDVKM. CDR3 size: 11 residues. CDR3 bases: TGTGCCAGCAGCTCGACGGGGGGACAGTACTTC. Translation gives CASSSTGGQYF. Supplemented by reference TRBV28 and TRBJ2-7, the full variable domain reads DVKVTQSSRYLVKRTGEKVFLECVQDMDHENMFWYRQDPGLGLRLIYFSYDVKMKEKGDIPEGYSVSREKKERFSLILESASTNQTSMYLCASSSTGGQYFGPGTRLTVT.

CDR3 sequence: CASSLPGEEYEQYF. The CDR3 nucleotides read TGTGCCAGCAGCCTCCCCGGGGAAGAATACGAGCAGTACTTC. This sequence joins TRBV14 and TRBJ2-7; possible D gene TRBD2, 5 bases. V dropped 4 bases and J dropped 4 bases, with 14 bases sitting between them. The CDR3 covers 14 residues. Per germline, CDR1 SGHDN and CDR2 FVKESK.

The V gene is TRBV5-3, the J gene TRBJ2-7; TRBD2 aligns across 11 bases. TRBV5-3 is reported as an ORF; its role is uncertain. V shed 5 bases, J shed 3 bases, and the junction held 10 bases outside the gene matches. The CDR3 runs 16 residues. The CDR3, as DNA: TGTGCCAGAAGTCCGCCCCTAGCGGGAGGCGACTACGAGCAGTACTTC. Protein: CARSPPLAGGDYEQYF.

The V gene is TRBV18, the J gene TRBJ2-7; TRBD1 matches 9 bases. In germline, CDR1 is KGHSH, CDR2 LQKENI. This CDR3 region has 14 residues. Unmatched junction bases numbered 0, after V lost 1 base and J lost 2 bases. The CDR3 region has the DNA TGTGCCAGCTCACCACGGGACAGGGCCTACGAGCAGTACTTC. Translation gives CASSPRDRAYEQYF.

The genes are TRBV11-3 and TRBJ1-6; maybe TRBD1 (6 bases). The CDR3 has 15 amino acids. Trimming stripped 7 bases from V and 10 bases from J, with 20 bases between. From germline, CDR1 is SGHNT and CDR2 YENEEA. CDR3 protein: CASTLGGDPGSPLHF. CDR3 DNA sequence: TGTGCCAGCACCCTAGGGGGGGATCCTGGGTCACCCCTCCACTTT.

V gene TRBV13 combines with J gene TRBJ2-3, with D perhaps TRBD2 (6 bases). V was clipped by 4 bases and J by 3 bases, with 8 bases between them. Germline V lookup: CDR1 PRHDT, CDR2 FYEKMQ (reference sequence). The CDR3 loop spans 13 amino acids. The chain's CDR3 is CASSYGTTDTQYF. The CDR3 nucleotides are TGTGCCAGCAGCTATGGGACTACAGATACGCAGTATTTT.

The V and J genes are TRBV10-3 and TRBJ1-2; a possible D gene is TRBD1 (5 bases). V lost 6 bases and J lost 4, with 15 bases in between. The CDR3 covers 14 residues. CDR1 is ENHRY and CDR2 is SYGVKD in the germline V gene. The CDR3 loop reads CAIRTSQGGYGYTF. The CDR3 region has the DNA TGTGCCATCAGAACCTCGCAGGGAGGCTATGGCTACACCTTC.

This clone was picked up one time. V gene TRBV19 combines with J gene TRBJ2-2; 16 bases align to TRBD2. Germline loops: CDR1 LNHDA, CDR2 SQIVND (reference sequence). CDR3 length: 18 residues. J was trimmed by 1 base and V by 4 bases; bases with no gene match: 3. CDR3 DNA: TGTGCCAGTAGTAAGGGACTAGCGGGGGGGCGGAACACCGGGGAGCTGTTTTTT. It encodes CASSKGLAGGRNTGELFF.

The chain links TRBV5-1 to TRBJ2-5; 7 bases are shared with TRBD1. The V segment lost 4 bases and the J segment 3 bases; nucleotides outside the gene matches: 9. The CDR3 contains 15 residues. CDR1 SGHRS and CDR2 YFSETQ come from the germline V gene. The CDR3 reads CASSRTGSGKETQYF. In DNA form, the CDR3 reads TGCGCCAGCAGCCGGACAGGCTCGGGCAAAGAGACCCAGTACTTC.

CDR3 protein: CASRDSPSQRTGNTIYF. CDR3 nucleotide sequence: TGTGCCAGCAGGGACAGCCCCTCGCAACGTACTGGAAACACCATATATTTT. The chain employs TRBV7-9 and TRBJ1-3; D is perhaps TRBD1 (6 bases). Trimming took off 6 bases at V and 2 bases at J, with 20 bases between the two ends. In germline, CDR1 is SEHNR, CDR2 FQNEAQ (reference sequence). There are 17 residues in the CDR3.

The chain recombines TRBV7-2 with TRBJ1-5; D might be TRBD1 (5 bases). V was trimmed by 4 bases and J by 9 bases, leaving 19 bases between them. The CDR3 covers 15 residues. Germline lookup yields CDR1 SGHTA and CDR2 FQGNSA. The DNA of the CDR3 is TGTGCCAGCAGCTATAGTAAGCGGGGGGAGGGGCCCCAGCATTTT. Translated: CASSYSKRGEGPQHF.

The V and J genes are TRBV11-3 and TRBJ2-7; 7 nucleotides align to TRBD2. The CDR3 runs to 14 residues. V was clipped by 3 bases and J by 6 bases; unmatched bases: 8. Germline V lookup: CDR1 SGHNT, CDR2 YENEEA. The CDR3 region is CASSFLAGAREQYF. The CDR3 DNA follows: TGTGCCAGCAGCTTTCTCGCGGGAGCTCGCGAGCAGTACTTC.

The chain couples TRBV27 to TRBJ1-6, with 8 bases that match TRBD1. V dropped 6 bases and J dropped 8; count of bases not matched to a gene: 9. The CDR3 length is 15 residues. Germline loops: CDR1 MNHEY, CDR2 SMNVEV (reference sequence). The CDR3 spells CASSPLSQGDSPLHF. The CDR3 DNA reads TGTGCCAGCAGCCCACTCTCACAGGGGGATTCACCCCTCCACTTT.

V gene TRBV9 combines with J gene TRBJ2-1; maybe TRBD1 (5 bases). Germline assignment: CDR1 SGDLS and CDR2 YYNGEE. CDR3 length: 15 residues. The V gene lost 0 bases and the J gene lost 2 bases, with 9 bases spanning the gap. CDR3 nucleotides: TGTGCCAGCAGCGTAGGTCAGGGCCCCTACAATGAGCAGTTCTTC. Translated, it gives CASSVGQGPYNEQFF.

This chain uses TRBV2 with TRBJ2-1, with 16 bases that match TRBD2. The CDR3 extends over 17 amino acids. The germline CDR1 and CDR2 sequences are SNHLY and FYNNEI. Unmatched junction bases numbered 7, after V lost 6 bases and J lost 5 bases. CDR3 sequence reads: CASRKGTSGGVNNEQFF. The CDR3, as DNA: TGTGCCAGCAGAAAAGGGACTAGCGGGGGGGTCAACAATGAGCAGTTCTTC.

The chain carries TRBV28 and TRBJ1-6; 7 nucleotides agree with TRBD1. Germline CDR1 and CDR2: MDHEN and SYDVKM. This CDR3 comprises 16 residues. V was pared by 5 bases and J by 9 bases, with 13 bases of the junction left unmatched. This CDR3 reads CASSPRGQALRSPLHF. CDR3 DNA: TGTGCCAGCAGTCCGCGCGGACAGGCTCTCCGTTCACCCCTCCACTTT. The full variable domain, completed using reference TRBV28 and TRBJ1-6, is DVKVTQSSRYLVKRTGEKVFLECVQDMDHENMFWYRQDPGLGLRLIYFSYDVKMKEKGDIPEGYSVSREKKERFSLILESASTNQTSMYLCASSPRGQALRSPLHFGNGTRLTVT.

The rearrangement joins TRBV28 to TRBJ1-5; maybe TRBD1 (5 bases). CDR3 length: 18 residues. CDR1 MDHEN and CDR2 SYDVKM come from the germline V gene. V shed 6 bases and J shed 0 bases, with 21 bases lying between them. CDR3 in amino acids: CASSPSLRVFNSNQPQHF. The CDR3 bases are TGTGCCAGCAGCCCCAGTCTCAGGGTCTTTAATAGCAATCAGCCCCAGCATTTT.

The V and J genes are TRBV7-3 and TRBJ2-1, with 11 positions matching TRBD2. The V gene end was trimmed by 0 bases and the J gene end by 7 bases; junction bases not matched to a gene: 5. Germline lookup yields CDR1 SGHTA and CDR2 FQGTGA. The CDR3 consists of 16 residues. The DNA for the CDR3 is TGTGCCAGCAGCTTAACTAGCGGGAGGGCGGATAATGAGCAGTTCTTC. Its translation: CASSLTSGRADNEQFF.

The V call is TRBV11-2, the J call TRBJ2-1; D remains ambiguous. Germline values: CDR1 SGHAT, CDR2 FQNNGV. The CDR3 runs to 13 residues. The V gene lost 3 bases and the J gene lost 1 base, with 4 bases spanning the gap. CDR3 DNA: TGTGCCAGCAGCTTCCGGTCCTACAATGAGCAGTTCTTC. Translating gives CASSFRSYNEQFF.

The J gene is TRBJ2-5, the V gene TRBV27; no definite D call. Germline CDR1 and CDR2: MNHEY and SMNVEV (reference sequence). Trimming removed 1 base at V and 3 bases at J, with 18 bases between. The CDR3 runs 17 residues. CDR3 nucleotides: TGTGCCAGCAGTTTATTCCCCCCAGGAACCACAGAAGAGACCCAGTACTTC. It translates to CASSLFPPGTTEETQYF.

This clone was observed a few times. V and J are TRBV18 and TRBJ1-5; TRBD1 agrees at 8 bases. The CDR3 has 16 residues. Germline V gives CDR1 KGHSH, CDR2 LQKENI. V shed 0 bases, J shed 5 bases, and the junction held 6 bases outside the gene matches. In DNA form, the CDR3 reads TGTGCCAGCTCACCACCGCTTACAGGGGGTGATCAGCCCCAGCATTTT. Its translation is CASSPPLTGGDQPQHF. The complete variable domain, with remaining parts taken from reference TRBV18 and TRBJ1-5, reads NAGVMQNPRHLVRRRGQEARLRCSPMKGHSHVYWYRQLPEEGLKFMVYLQKENIIDESGMPKERFSAEFPKEGPSILRIQQVVRGDSAAYFCASSPPLTGGDQPQHFGDGTRLSIL.

This sequence joins TRBV5-6 and TRBJ2-1; TRBD2 agrees at 11 bases. V dropped 1 base and J dropped 1; count of bases not matched to a gene: 7. Germline loops: CDR1 SGHDT, CDR2 YYEEEE. CDR3 length: 18 amino acids. The CDR3: CASSLLAGGLGSYNEQFF. CDR3 DNA: TGTGCCAGCAGCTTGTTAGCGGGAGGGCTAGGGTCCTACAATGAGCAGTTCTTC.

This chain's CDR3 is CSGRRGDGYTF. The CDR3 coding sequence is TGCAGCGGCCGGCGGGGGGATGGCTACACCTTC. The rearrangement links TRBV29-1 to TRBJ1-2, with D tentatively TRBD1 (5 bases). Looked up from germline, CDR1 is SQVTM and CDR2 is ANQGSEA. This CDR3 has 11 amino acids. The V end lost 7 bases, the J end lost 6 bases, and 12 bases lay between the germline ends.

The gene calls are TRBV19 and TRBJ1-1; no firm D call. V was trimmed by 3 bases and J by 3 bases, leaving 14 bases between them. The CDR3 contains 15 residues. Germline CDR1 reads LNHDA; CDR2 reads SQIVND (reference sequence). DNA for the CDR3: TGTGCCAGTAGTATTGGGTCAGGACTGCACACTGAAGCTTTCTTT. It encodes CASSIGSGLHTEAFF.

V usage is TRBV27 and J usage is TRBJ2-7, with a tentative D call TRBD1 (6 bases). Germline V gene sequence: CDR1 MNHEY, CDR2 SMNVEV (reference sequence). The CDR3 contains 16 residues. Trimming cost V 5 bases and J 2 bases, with 19 bases left between them. CDR3 in amino acids: CASSAFGEGGPYEQYF. The DNA for the CDR3 is TGTGCCAGCAGTGCATTTGGAGAAGGGGGACCCTACGAGCAGTACTTC.

V gene TRBV29-1 combines with J gene TRBJ2-1, with TRBD2 identical over 9 bases. J gave up 5 bases and V 4 bases, and 12 bases lay outside the gene matches. CDR1 SQVTM and CDR2 ANQGSEA come from the germline V gene. CDR3 length: 16 amino acids. The chain's CDR3 is CSVGRWAGGPDNEQFF. CDR3 in DNA: TGCAGCGTTGGCCGGTGGGCGGGAGGGCCTGACAATGAGCAGTTCTTC.